Following are 15 T cell receptor beta chains from one sample sequenced in a study of cytomegalovirus exposure and HLA in healthy donors. The PCR used 60 Vbeta and 13 Jbeta primers. Sequenced by immunoSEQ multiplex PCR; TCRdb stores in-frame clones only, minus some. The sample shows around 210,000 clones, about 85% of them seen only once. Source material: PBMCs. The receptors shown here come from a male donor in good health and CMV-seropositive.

This rearrangement joins TRBV7-3 to TRBJ1-2, with D possibly being TRBD1 (5 bases). Trimming left V 5 bases short and J 2 bases short, with 12 bases between. The CDR3 spans 14 residues. Germline V gene lookup returns CDR1 SGHTA and CDR2 FQGTGA. The CDR3 bases are TGTGCCAGCAGCCCTTCCCCAGGGAACTATGGCTACACCTTC. Translating it yields CASSPSPGNYGYTF.

The V gene is TRBV7-3, the J gene TRBJ2-3, with a tentative D call TRBD1 (6 bases). V lost 5 bases to trimming and J lost 4 bases, with 16 bases between them. There are 15 residues in the CDR3. Germline assignment: CDR1 SGHTA and CDR2 FQGTGA. CDR3 loop: CASSERGRGADTQYF. CDR3 sequence (DNA): TGTGCCAGCAGCGAGCGCGGCAGGGGCGCAGATACGCAGTATTTT.

The V call is TRBV5-5, the J call TRBJ2-1; D is possibly TRBD2 (5 bases). Germline CDR1 SGHKS, CDR2 YYEKEE (reference sequence). V lost 2 bases to trimming and J lost 0 bases, with 9 bases between them. CDR3 length: 15 amino acids. The CDR3 reads CASSLEGSSYNEQFF. The CDR3 DNA reads as TGTGCCAGCAGCTTAGAGGGATCCTCCTACAATGAGCAGTTCTTC.

The chain joins TRBV6-4 to TRBJ2-3; 14 bases fit TRBD2. The CDR3 is 17 residues long. Germline V gives CDR1 MRHNA, CDR2 SNTAGT. The junction had 3 bases not matched to a gene; V was cut back by 0 bases and J by 4 bases. The chain's CDR3 is CASSDSGLAGGADTQYF. The CDR3 nucleotides are TGTGCCAGCAGTGACTCTGGACTAGCGGGAGGCGCAGATACGCAGTATTTT.

This clone was counted a single time. The rearrangement uses TRBV19 and TRBJ2-3, with 8 bases matching TRBD2. Germline trimming cut 6 bases from V and 6 bases from J; bases unmatched to any gene: 20. The germline V gene encodes CDR1 LNHDA and CDR2 SQIVND (reference sequence). There are 18 residues in the CDR3. The CDR3 bases are TGTGCCAGTAGCAAGAACTTTGGGGCGGGAGGCCCAAGGGATACGCAGTATTTT. Translated, it gives CASSKNFGAGGPRDTQYF.

The genes are TRBV28 and TRBJ1-5; 7 bases agree with TRBD1. In germline, CDR1 is MDHEN, CDR2 SYDVKM. Trimming took 7 bases from V and 0 from J; bases not matched to a gene: 18. This CDR3 contains 19 residues. The CDR3 DNA is TGTGCCAGCACCCTTTCCCGACAGGGTCCCGGCTATAGCAATCAGCCCCAGCATTTT. It is translated as CASTLSRQGPGYSNQPQHF.

The chain carries TRBV7-3 and TRBJ2-7; 9 positions agree with TRBD1. CDR1 and CDR2 from the germline V gene are SGHTA and FQGTGA. Trimming removed 2 bases from V and 2 bases from J; junction bases left unmatched: 7. This CDR3 is 16 amino acids long. The CDR3 loop reads CASSLGPGQGTYEQYF. In nucleotides, the CDR3 is TGTGCCAGCAGCTTAGGACCGGGACAGGGAACCTACGAGCAGTACTTC.

The chain uses TRBV9 and TRBJ2-1, with TRBD2 identical over 8 bases. V lost 0 bases, J lost 12 bases, and 5 bases stayed unmatched. The CDR3 extends over 13 amino acids. The germline V gene encodes CDR1 SGDLS and CDR2 YYNGEE. The CDR3 is CASSVEAGGGQFF. In nucleotides, the CDR3 is TGTGCCAGCAGCGTAGAGGCGGGAGGTGGGCAGTTCTTC.

The CDR3 sequence: CASSETNTGELFF. In DNA, the CDR3 is TGTGCCAGCAGCGAGACGAACACCGGGGAGCTGTTTTTT. This sequence joins TRBV28 and TRBJ2-2; D ambiguous. Germline loops: CDR1 MDHEN, CDR2 SYDVKM. CDR3 length equals 13 residues. V lost 6 bases, J lost 0 bases, and 5 bases lay in between.

The rearrangement links TRBV28 to TRBJ2-5; weak D call: TRBD2 (9 bases). The J call could be wrong; TRBJ2-7 is a better fit for the DNA end. Germline V lookup: CDR1 MDHEN, CDR2 SYDVKM. The CDR3 consists of 18 residues. DNA for the CDR3: TGTGCCAGCAGTTACAGGGGGTTGGTAGCGGGAGTTGGCGACGAGCAGTACTTC. Its translation is CASSYRGLVAGVGDEQYF.

The J gene is TRBJ2-2, the V gene TRBV6-6; D is possibly TRBD1 (5 bases). Trimming took off 6 bases at V and 1 base at J, with 9 bases between the two ends. The CDR3 has 14 amino acids. Germline CDR1 MNHNY, CDR2 SVGAGI (reference sequence). CDR3 sequence: CASRETGNTGELFF. CDR3 DNA sequence: TGTGCCAGCAGGGAAACAGGGAACACCGGGGAGCTGTTTTTT.

J is TRBJ2-2 and V is TRBV9; 7 bases are a match to TRBD1. Germline trimming cut 1 base from V and 3 bases from J; bases unmatched to any gene: 6. CDR1 SGDLS and CDR2 YYNGEE come from the germline V gene. This CDR3 has 16 amino acids. The CDR3 region has the DNA TGTGCCAGCAGCGTAAAACGGACAGGAGACACCGGGGAGCTGTTTTTT. It yields the protein CASSVKRTGDTGELFF.

For this clone: It is likely a read error, because the conserved phenylalanine at the end of the CDR3 is missing. The V call is TRBV7-3, the J call TRBJ2-7, with 7 bases matching TRBD2. The CDR3 spans 14 residues. Germline CDR1 reads SGHTA; CDR2 reads FQGTGA. With 2 bases clipped from V and 8 bases from J, the junction kept 9 bases outside the gene matches. In DNA form, the CDR3 reads TGTGCCAGCAGCTTAGGCGCGGGGGAGGGGCAGCAGTACCTC. It encodes CASSLGAGEGQQYL.

This rearrangement joins TRBV7-8 to TRBJ2-7, with TRBD1 as a possible D gene (6 bases). This CDR3 has 12 residues. V was cut by 1 base and J by 7 bases, with 8 bases left in between. Germline CDR1 SGHVS, CDR2 FQNEAQ. CDR3 nucleotide sequence: TGTGCCAGCAGCTTAGGGGACAAAGAGCAGTACTTC. Translating it yields CASSLGDKEQYF.

The V gene is TRBV19, the J gene TRBJ1-5, with 9 bases fitting TRBD1. The CDR3 extends over 15 amino acids. Unmatched junction bases numbered 3, after V lost 0 bases and J lost 6 bases. Germline lookup yields CDR1 LNHDA and CDR2 SQIVND (reference sequence). CDR3 in amino acids: CASSIERTGVQPQHF. The CDR3 DNA is TGTGCCAGTAGTATAGAGCGGACAGGGGTTCAGCCCCAGCATTTT. Combining the CDR3 with reference TRBV19 and TRBJ1-5 gives the whole variable domain DGGITQSPKYLFRKEGQNVTLSCEQNLNHDAMYWYRQDPGQGLRLIYYSQIVNDFQKGDIAEGYSVSREKKESFPLTVTSAQKNPTAFYLCASSIERTGVQPQHFGDGTRLSIL.